The sequence of this TCR beta chain was determined in a study of cytomegalovirus exposure and HLA in healthy donors. This CDR3 has 12 amino acids. Germline V gene sequence: CDR1 SNHLY, CDR2 FYNNEI. The V and J ends lost 3 bases and 15 bases, in that order; junction bases with no gene match: 3. Both 60 Vbeta primers and 13 Jbeta primers went into the PCR. Sequencing used immunoSEQ multiplex PCR; TCRdb keeps in-frame clones, though not all of them. Its clone listing holds roughly 82,000 clones. J is TRBJ2-1 and V is TRBV2, with 12 bases aligning to TRBD2. The receptor was isolated from a woman aged 60-75 years in good health and CMV-seronegative. Sequenced material: PBMCs. CDR3 coding DNA: TGTGCCAGCAGTGAGACTAGCGGGAGAGGGTTCTTC. This codes for CASSETSGRGFF.